The source of this TCR beta chain is a study of CD8 T cells in ankylosing spondylitis. Study conclusions and caveats: Reportedly, matched ankylosing spondylitis synovial fluid was significantly enriched for disease-linked clones.

The germline V gene encodes CDR1 SGHVS and CDR2 FQNEAQ. Losses at the gene ends were 3 bases for V and 0 bases for J; bases not matched to a gene: 14. The CDR3 contains 19 residues. Researchers built TCR beta libraries using quantitative 5'-RACE with molecular barcodes. A single record per CDR3 protein comes from TCRdb applying MiXCR to the 5' RACE reads. The sample consists of about 31,000 distinct CDR3 sequences, 6.5% to 9% of them appearing once. This clonotype has a count of ten or more. Antigen unknown. This chain joins TRBV7-8 and TRBJ1-5; 7 nucleotides align to TRBD1. The sequence was obtained from a male donor with ankylosing spondylitis or in good health (not recorded which). The sequenced sample consisted of blood, either unsorted or a sorted T cell fraction (not recorded which). CDR3 sequence: CASSLGTVFLDNSNQPQHF. In DNA form, the CDR3 reads TGTGCCAGCAGCTTGGGGACAGTCTTCTTAGATAATAGCAATCAGCCCCAGCATTTT.